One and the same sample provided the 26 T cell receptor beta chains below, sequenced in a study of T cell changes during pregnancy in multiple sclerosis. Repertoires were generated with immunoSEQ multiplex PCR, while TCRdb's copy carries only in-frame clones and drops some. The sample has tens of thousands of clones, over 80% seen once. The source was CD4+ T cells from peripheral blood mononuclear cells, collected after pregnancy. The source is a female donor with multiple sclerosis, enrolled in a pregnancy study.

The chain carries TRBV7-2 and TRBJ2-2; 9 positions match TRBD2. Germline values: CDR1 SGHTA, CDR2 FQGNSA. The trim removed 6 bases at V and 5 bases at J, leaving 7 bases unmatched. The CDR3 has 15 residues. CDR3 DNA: TGTGCCAGCAGATTTAGCGGGGGAGGGACCGGGGAGCTGTTTTTT. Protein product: CASRFSGGGTGELFF.

The chain's CDR3 is CASSILDRLNTEAFF. As DNA, the CDR3 is TGCGCCAGCAGCATCCTGGACAGATTGAACACTGAAGCTTTCTTT. The chain links TRBV5-1 to TRBJ1-1, with a possible D match to TRBD1 (6 bases). Germline V gene data show CDR1 as SGHRS and CDR2 as YFSETQ. The CDR3 covers 15 residues. The V and J ends lost 4 bases and 0 bases respectively, with 13 bases between them.

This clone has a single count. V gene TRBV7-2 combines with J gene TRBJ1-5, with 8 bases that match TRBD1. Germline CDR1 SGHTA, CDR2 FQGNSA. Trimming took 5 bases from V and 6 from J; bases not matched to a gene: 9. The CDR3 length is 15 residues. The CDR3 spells CASSRGQGDSQPQHF. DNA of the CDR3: TGTGCCAGCAGCCGCGGACAGGGTGATAGTCAGCCCCAGCATTTT.

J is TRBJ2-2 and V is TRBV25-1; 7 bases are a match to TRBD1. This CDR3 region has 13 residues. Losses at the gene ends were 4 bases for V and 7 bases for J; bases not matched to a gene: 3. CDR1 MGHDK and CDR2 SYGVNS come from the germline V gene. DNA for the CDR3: TGTGCCAGCAGTGCCACAGGGGTCGGGGAGCTGTTTTTT. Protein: CASSATGVGELFF.

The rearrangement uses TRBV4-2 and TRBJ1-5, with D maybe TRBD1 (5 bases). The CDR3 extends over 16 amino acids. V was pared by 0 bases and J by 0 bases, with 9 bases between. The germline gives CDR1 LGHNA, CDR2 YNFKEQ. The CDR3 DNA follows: TGTGCCAGCAGCCAAGAACCAGGGTTTAGCAATCAGCCCCAGCATTTT. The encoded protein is CASSQEPGFSNQPQHF.

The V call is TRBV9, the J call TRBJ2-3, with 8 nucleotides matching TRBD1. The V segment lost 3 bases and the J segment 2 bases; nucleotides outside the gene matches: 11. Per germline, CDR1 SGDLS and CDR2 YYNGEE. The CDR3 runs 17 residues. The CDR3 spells CASSARAQGANTDTQYF. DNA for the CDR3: TGTGCCAGCAGCGCGCGGGCCCAGGGGGCCAACACAGATACGCAGTATTTT.

CDR3 amino acids: CASSPPQTRNSPLHF. For the CDR3, the DNA is TGTGCCAGCAGTCCCCCCCAGACGAGGAATTCACCCCTCCACTTT. The rearrangement uses TRBV6-1 and TRBJ1-6, with D uncertain. Trimming left V 5 bases short and J 7 bases short, with 15 bases between. Germline loops: CDR1 MNHNS, CDR2 SASEGT. The CDR3 extends over 15 amino acids.

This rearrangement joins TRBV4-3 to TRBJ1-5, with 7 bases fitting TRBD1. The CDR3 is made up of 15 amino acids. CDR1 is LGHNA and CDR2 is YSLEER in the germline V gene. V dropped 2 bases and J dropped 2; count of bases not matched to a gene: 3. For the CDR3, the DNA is TGCGCCAGCAGCCAAACAGGGGTTCGCAATCAGCCCCAGCATTTT. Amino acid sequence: CASSQTGVRNQPQHF.

Here the CDR3 reads CASSFGGRVSYNEQFF. The DNA of the CDR3 is TGTGCCAGCAGCTTTGGGGGCAGGGTCTCCTACAATGAGCAGTTCTTC. V gene TRBV5-4 combines with J gene TRBJ2-1; the D gene is possibly TRBD1 (6 bases). Deletions cut 2 bases from V and 0 bases from J, with 12 bases between. Germline V gene data show CDR1 as SGHNT and CDR2 as YYREEE (reference sequence). The CDR3 length is 16 residues.

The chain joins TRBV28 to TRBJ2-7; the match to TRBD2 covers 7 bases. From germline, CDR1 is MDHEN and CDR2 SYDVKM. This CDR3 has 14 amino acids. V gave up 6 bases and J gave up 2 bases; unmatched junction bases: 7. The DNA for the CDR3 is TGTGCCAGCAGCCCTGGAGGGACTACCTACGAGCAGTACTTC. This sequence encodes CASSPGGTTYEQYF. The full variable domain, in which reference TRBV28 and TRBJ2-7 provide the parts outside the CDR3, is DVKVTQSSRYLVKRTGEKVFLECVQDMDHENMFWYRQDPGLGLRLIYFSYDVKMKEKGDIPEGYSVSREKKERFSLILESASTNQTSMYLCASSPGGTTYEQYFGPGTRLTVT.

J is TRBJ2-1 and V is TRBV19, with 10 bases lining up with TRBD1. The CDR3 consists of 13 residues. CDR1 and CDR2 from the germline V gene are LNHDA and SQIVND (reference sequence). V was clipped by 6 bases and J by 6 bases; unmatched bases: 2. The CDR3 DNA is TGTGCCAGTAGGGACAGGGGGACCAATGAGCAGTTCTTC. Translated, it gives CASRDRGTNEQFF.

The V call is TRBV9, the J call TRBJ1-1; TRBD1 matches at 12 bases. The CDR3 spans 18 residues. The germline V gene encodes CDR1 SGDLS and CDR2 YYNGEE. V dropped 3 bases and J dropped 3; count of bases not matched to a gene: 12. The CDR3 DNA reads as TGTGCCAGCAGCGGATGGGGGACAGGGGGCGGGATGGACACTGAAGCTTTCTTT. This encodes CASSGWGTGGGMDTEAFF.

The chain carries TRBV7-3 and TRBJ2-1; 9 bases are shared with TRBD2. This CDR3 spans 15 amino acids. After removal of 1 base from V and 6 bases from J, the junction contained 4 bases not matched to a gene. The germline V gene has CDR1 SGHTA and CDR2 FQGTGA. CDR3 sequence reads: CASSLIAGVSNEQFF. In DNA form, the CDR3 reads TGTGCCAGCAGCTTAATAGCGGGGGTTTCCAATGAGCAGTTCTTC. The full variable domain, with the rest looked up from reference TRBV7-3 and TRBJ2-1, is GAGVSQTPSNKVTEKGKYVELRCDPISGHTALYWYRQSLGQGPEFLIYFQGTGAADDSGLPNDRFFAVRPEGSVSTLKIQRTERGDSAVYLCASSLIAGVSNEQFFGPGTRLTVL.

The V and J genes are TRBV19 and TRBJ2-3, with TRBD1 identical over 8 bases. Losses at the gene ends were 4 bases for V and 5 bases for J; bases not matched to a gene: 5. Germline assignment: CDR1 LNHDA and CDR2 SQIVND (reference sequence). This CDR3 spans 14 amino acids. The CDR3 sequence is CASSTRTGIDTQYF. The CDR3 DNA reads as TGTGCCAGTAGTACCCGGACAGGGATAGATACGCAGTATTTT.

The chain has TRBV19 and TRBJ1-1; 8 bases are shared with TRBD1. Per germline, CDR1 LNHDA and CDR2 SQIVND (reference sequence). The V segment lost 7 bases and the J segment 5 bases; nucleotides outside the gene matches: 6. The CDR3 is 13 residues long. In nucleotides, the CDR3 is TGTGCCAGTATGGGACAGGTCCTTACTGAAGCTTTCTTT. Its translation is CASMGQVLTEAFF.

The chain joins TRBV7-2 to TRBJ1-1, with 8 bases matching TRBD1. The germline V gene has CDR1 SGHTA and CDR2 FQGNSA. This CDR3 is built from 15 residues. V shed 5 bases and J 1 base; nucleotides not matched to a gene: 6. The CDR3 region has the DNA TGTGCCAGCAGCCCCAGGGGGCTTCGGAACACTGAAGCTTTCTTT. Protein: CASSPRGLRNTEAFF.

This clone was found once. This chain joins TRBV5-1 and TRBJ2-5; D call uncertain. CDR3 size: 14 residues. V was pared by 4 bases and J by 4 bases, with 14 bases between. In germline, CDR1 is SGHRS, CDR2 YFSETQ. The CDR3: CASSPRGGGETQYF. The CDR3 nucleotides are TGCGCCAGCAGCCCCCGAGGCGGCGGAGAGACCCAGTACTTC.

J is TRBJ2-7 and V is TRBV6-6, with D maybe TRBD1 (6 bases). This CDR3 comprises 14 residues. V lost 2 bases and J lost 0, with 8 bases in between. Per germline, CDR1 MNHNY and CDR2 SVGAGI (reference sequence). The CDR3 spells CASSYGTNSYEQYF. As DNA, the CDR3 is TGTGCCAGCAGTTACGGGACAAACTCCTACGAGCAGTACTTC.

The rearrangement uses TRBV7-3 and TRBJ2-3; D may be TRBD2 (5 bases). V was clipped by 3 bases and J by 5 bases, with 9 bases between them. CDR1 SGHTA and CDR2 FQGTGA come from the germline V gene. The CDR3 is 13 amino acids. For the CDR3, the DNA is TGTGCCAGCAGCTTCACTAGGAAAGATACGCAGTATTTT. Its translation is CASSFTRKDTQYF.

The DNA of the CDR3 is TGTGCCAGCAGCGAGGGACTAGCGGGGGCTTACGAGCAGTACTTC. Translation: CASSEGLAGAYEQYF. The V and J genes are TRBV9 and TRBJ2-7; 14 nucleotides agree with TRBD2. The CDR3 spans 15 residues. The germline V gene encodes CDR1 SGDLS and CDR2 YYNGEE. Unmatched junction bases numbered 3, after V lost 3 bases and J lost 4 bases.

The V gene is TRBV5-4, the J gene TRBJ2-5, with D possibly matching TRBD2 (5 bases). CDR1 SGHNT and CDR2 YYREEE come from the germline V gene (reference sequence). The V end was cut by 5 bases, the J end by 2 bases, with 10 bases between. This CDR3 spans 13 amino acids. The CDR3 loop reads CASSSGIQETQYF. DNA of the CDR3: TGTGCCAGCAGTTCCGGGATACAAGAGACCCAGTACTTC.

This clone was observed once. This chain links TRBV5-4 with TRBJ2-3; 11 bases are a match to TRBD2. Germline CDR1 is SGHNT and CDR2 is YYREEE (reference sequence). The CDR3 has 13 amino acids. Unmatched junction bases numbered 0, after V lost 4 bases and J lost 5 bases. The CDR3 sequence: CASSLAGGDTQYF. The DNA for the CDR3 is TGTGCCAGCAGCCTAGCGGGGGGAGATACGCAGTATTTT.

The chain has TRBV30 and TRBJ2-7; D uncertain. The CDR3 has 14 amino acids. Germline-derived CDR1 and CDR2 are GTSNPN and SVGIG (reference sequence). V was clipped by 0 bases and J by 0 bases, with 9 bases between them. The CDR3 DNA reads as TGTGCCTGGAGTGTTGGTCAGAACTCCTACGAGCAGTACTTC. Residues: CAWSVGQNSYEQYF.

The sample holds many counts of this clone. The CDR3 spells CASSYSTSGGAWEQFF. In DNA form, the CDR3 reads TGTGCCAGCAGTTACTCTACTAGCGGGGGGGCCTGGGAGCAGTTCTTC. This chain connects TRBV6-5 to TRBJ2-1, with 13 bases aligning to TRBD2. V lost 0 bases to trimming and J lost 10 bases; unmatched junction nucleotides: 6. The CDR3 is 16 residues long. Germline V lookup: CDR1 MNHEY, CDR2 SVGAGI.

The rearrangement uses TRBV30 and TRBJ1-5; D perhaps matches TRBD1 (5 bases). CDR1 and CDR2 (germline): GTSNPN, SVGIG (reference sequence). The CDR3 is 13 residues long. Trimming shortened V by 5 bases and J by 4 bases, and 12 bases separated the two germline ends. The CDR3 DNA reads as TGTGCCTGGGCGTCGACAGCAAATCAGCCCCAGCATTTT. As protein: CAWASTANQPQHF.

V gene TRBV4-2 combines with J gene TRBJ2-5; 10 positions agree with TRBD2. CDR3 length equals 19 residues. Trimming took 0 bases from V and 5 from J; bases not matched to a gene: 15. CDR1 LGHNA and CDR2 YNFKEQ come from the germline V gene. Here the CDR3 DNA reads TGTGCCAGCAGCCAAGATCCCCCCGCGAGCGGGGGGGCCCTGGAGACCCAGTACTTC. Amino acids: CASSQDPPASGGALETQYF.